These T cell receptor beta chains were read from a single sample in a study of shared clonotypes between healthy human individuals. TCRdb keeps only in-frame clones here, not all; method: immunoSEQ multiplex PCR. The data contain over 2 million clones, approximately 95% of them seen just once; the ten biggest clones take up 0.9% to 1.3%. The sequencing input was naive CD8+ T cells sorted from blood. The receptor set was obtained from a man younger than 35 in good health. Each CDR3 is given with its conserved first and last residue. D genes are given only for firm matches. Clone size is given for some rows only: seen once, a few or many times, or a class if the clone is expanded.

v_gene	j_gene	abundance	d_gene	CDR3aa	CDR3nt
TRBV11-2	TRBJ1-2	-	-	CASSPGRNINYGYTF	TGTGCCAGCAGCCCAGGCAGGAACATTAACTATGGCTACACCTTC
TRBV27	TRBJ2-4	-	-	CASSLESGRGAKNIQYF	TGTGCCAGCAGTTTAGAGAGTGGTCGGGGGGCCAAAAACATTCAGTACTTC
TRBV27	TRBJ2-2	-	TRBD2	CASSLISPAGVNTGELFF	TGTGCCAGCAGTTTGATATCTCCGGCGGGAGTGAACACCGGGGAGCTGTTTTTT
TRBV4-1	TRBJ2-1	-	-	CASSQEGGALNEQFF	TGCGCCAGCAGCCAAGAAGGGGGGGCCCTGAATGAGCAGTTCTTC
TRBV30	TRBJ2-1	-	-	CAWSVLGEQFF	TGTGCCTGGAGTGTACTGGGTGAGCAGTTCTTC
TRBV25-1	TRBJ2-3	-	-	CASSKVGTDTQYF	TGTGCCAGCAGTAAGGTCGGCACAGATACGCAGTATTTT
TRBV25-1	TRBJ2-3	-	-	CASSDLIEGDTDTQYF	TGTGCCAGCAGTGACCTCATTGAGGGTGACACAGATACGCAGTATTTT
TRBV7-6	TRBJ2-7	-	TRBD1	CASSLGTGTGRYEQYF	TGTGCCAGCAGCTTAGGAACCGGGACAGGGCGCTACGAGCAGTACTTC
TRBV5-6	TRBJ1-2	-	-	CASGFVRGGYTF	TGTGCCAGCGGATTCGTCAGGGGTGGCTACACCTTC
TRBV28	TRBJ1-1	-	-	CASSLGGPRNTEAFF	TGTGCCAGCAGTTTGGGGGGTCCCCGGAACACTGAAGCTTTCTTT
TRBV4-1	TRBJ2-1	-	-	CASSQGGNEQFF	TGCGCCAGCAGCCAAGGGGGGAATGAGCAGTTCTTC
TRBV4-3	TRBJ1-1	once	-	CASSQDTGTEAFF	TGCGCCAGCAGCCAAGATACCGGGACTGAAGCTTTCTTT
TRBV19	TRBJ2-2	-	-	CASSIGGLSGPGELFF	TGTGCCAGTAGTATAGGAGGCCTTTCGGGGCCCGGGGAGCTGTTTTTT
TRBV6-5	TRBJ2-3	-	-	CASRGMADWDTQYF	TGTGCCAGCAGAGGAATGGCCGACTGGGATACGCAGTATTTT
TRBV7-6	TRBJ1-3	-	-	CASSLRESGNTIYF	TGTGCCAGCAGCTTACGAGAGTCCGGAAACACCATATATTTT
TRBV7-6	TRBJ1-6	-	TRBD1	CASSLAPGQGAISYNSPLHF	TGTGCCAGCAGCTTAGCCCCGGGACAGGGGGCGATTTCCTATAATTCACCCCTCCACTTT
TRBV9	TRBJ2-7	-	TRBD2	CASSDGTSGVPYEQYF	TGTGCCAGCAGCGATGGGACTAGCGGGGTTCCCTACGAGCAGTACTTC
TRBV6-5	TRBJ2-7	-	-	CASSYSSTYEQYF	TGTGCCAGCAGTTACTCCTCTACCTACGAGCAGTACTTC
TRBV5-8	TRBJ1-6	-	-	CASSHRGRMIPNSPLHF	TGTGCCAGCAGCCACCGGGGGAGGATGATCCCTAATTCACCCCTCCACTTT
TRBV5-4	TRBJ1-6	-	TRBD1	CASSPTGGVSPLHF	TGTGCCAGCAGCCCGACAGGGGGCGTTTCACCCCTCCACTTT
TRBV5-5	TRBJ2-5	-	-	CASNLRTVVETQYF	TGTGCCAGCAATCTTAGGACAGTCGTGGAGACCCAGTACTTC
TRBV6-5	TRBJ2-3	-	-	CASSYSPSGTDTQYF	TGTGCCAGCAGTTACTCCCCCTCGGGCACAGATACGCAGTATTTT
TRBV29-1	TRBJ2-5	-	TRBD2	CSVEWPSGVEETQYF	TGCAGCGTTGAATGGCCTAGCGGGGTTGAAGAGACCCAGTACTTC
TRBV6-5	TRBJ2-2	-	-	CASSYSGENGELFF	TGTGCCAGCAGTTACTCGGGGGAGAACGGGGAGCTGTTTTTT
TRBV5-5	TRBJ2-7	-	-	CASSERDTFTGEQYF	TGTGCCAGCAGCGAGCGGGACACCTTTACGGGGGAGCAGTACTTC
TRBV25-1	TRBJ1-1	-	TRBD1	CATRDSFFTEAFF	TGTGCCACGCGGGACAGCTTTTTCACTGAAGCTTTCTTT
TRBV6-5	TRBJ1-6	-	-	CASSYLEGRSPLHF	TGTGCCAGCAGTTACTTGGAGGGGCGATCACCCCTCCACTTT
TRBV5-4	TRBJ2-1	once	-	CASSLPLSSYNEQFF	TGTGCCAGCAGCTTGCCACTCAGCTCCTACAATGAGCAGTTCTTC
TRBV5-4	TRBJ2-7	-	TRBD2	CASSLGEGRHEQYF	TGTGCCAGCAGCTTGGGGGAGGGGAGACACGAGCAGTACTTC
TRBV27	TRBJ1-5	-	-	CASSLSPDQPQHF	TGTGCCAGCAGTTTATCGCCTGATCAGCCCCAGCATTTT
TRBV4-1	TRBJ1-4	-	-	CASSQVFYEKLFF	TGCGCCAGCAGCCAGGTCTTCTATGAAAAACTGTTTTTT
TRBV7-9	TRBJ2-2	-	-	CASSPRYGGELFF	TGTGCCAGCAGCCCTAGATATGGCGGGGAGCTGTTTTTT
TRBV11-2	TRBJ2-7	-	-	CASSFVNRDYEQYF	TGTGCCAGCAGCTTCGTAAACCGGGACTACGAGCAGTACTTC
TRBV19	TRBJ1-1	-	-	CASILGTEAFF	TGTGCCAGTATACTGGGGACTGAAGCTTTCTTT
TRBV6-1	TRBJ2-2	once	-	CATMRDLTGELFF	TGTGCAACCATGAGGGATTTAACCGGGGAGCTGTTTTTT
TRBV13	TRBJ2-1	-	-	CASSLRWEYSEQFF	TGTGCCAGCAGCTTACGGTGGGAGTATTCGGAGCAGTTCTTC
TRBV27	TRBJ2-5	once	TRBD1	CASSLSSGQGYQETQYF	TGTGCCAGCAGTTTATCCTCGGGACAGGGGTACCAAGAGACCCAGTACTTC
TRBV2	TRBJ2-7	-	TRBD1	CASSLGQGTSNEQYF	TGTGCCAGCAGTCTAGGACAGGGAACTTCAAACGAGCAGTACTTC
TRBV7-9	TRBJ2-2	-	TRBD1	CASRNRGAGELFF	TGTGCCAGCAGAAACAGGGGTGCCGGGGAGCTGTTTTTT
TRBV7-6	TRBJ1-2	-	TRBD1	CASSLGGGQGEDYTF	TGTGCCAGCAGCTTAGGCGGCGGACAGGGCGAAGACTACACCTTC
TRBV10-3	TRBJ2-5	-	-	CAISESVSWETQYF	TGTGCCATCAGTGAATCCGTCAGTTGGGAGACCCAGTACTTC
TRBV6-5	TRBJ2-3	-	TRBD1	CASRDRGLGDTQYF	TGTGCCAGCAGGGACAGGGGATTGGGAGATACGCAGTATTTT
TRBV7-9	TRBJ1-2	-	-	CASSLGPLESGDGYTF	TGTGCCAGCAGCTTAGGACCTTTAGAGTCTGGGGATGGCTACACCTTC
TRBV4-2	TRBJ2-1	-	-	CASSQDLGLRGEQFF	TGTGCCAGCAGCCAAGATTTGGGACTTCGGGGTGAGCAGTTCTTC
TRBV10-3	TRBJ2-1	few	-	CAISEYGNEQFF	TGTGCCATCAGTGAGTACGGGAATGAGCAGTTCTTC
TRBV21-1	TRBJ1-4	-	-	CASSEGRWEKLFF	TGTGCCAGCAGCGAGGGACGTTGGGAAAAACTGTTTTTT
TRBV15	TRBJ2-5	-	-	CATSSFGEGVQETQYF	TGTGCCACCAGCAGTTTTGGGGAGGGGGTACAAGAGACCCAGTACTTC